This T cell receptor (beta chain) stems from a study of blood T cell repertoires in COVID-19. On the study more broadly: Some COVID-19 samples were acute and others convalescent; all came from the United States, Italy and Spain. Sources were T cells, B-cell-depleted T cells, or PBMCs; the material itself was cDNA or gDNA.

In the original analysis: Amplification of reference gene primers was used by the study to estimate nucleated cell counts. Repertoires were generated with immunoSEQ multiplex PCR, while TCRdb's copy carries only in-frame clones and drops some. That table supplies the V and J calls and clone size; D and trimming were determined from the DNA. The table includes 180,000 or so clones, 80% to 85% detected once. Seattle participants joined during active infection and were tracked over time. CDR1 is WSHSY and CDR2 is SAAADI in the germline V gene. The CDR3 sequence is 12 residues long. Deletions cut 4 bases from V and 11 bases from J, with 15 bases between.

The sequencing sample was made of peripheral blood. This clonotype originated in a woman in her thirties or forties with COVID-19, enrolled during active disease. The rearrangement uses TRBV10-2 and TRBJ2-7, with D perhaps TRBD2 (5 bases). The CDR3 nucleotides are TGCGCCAGCAGTGCGGTTGCGAGGGAGAAGTACTTC. Translation: CASSAVAREKYF.